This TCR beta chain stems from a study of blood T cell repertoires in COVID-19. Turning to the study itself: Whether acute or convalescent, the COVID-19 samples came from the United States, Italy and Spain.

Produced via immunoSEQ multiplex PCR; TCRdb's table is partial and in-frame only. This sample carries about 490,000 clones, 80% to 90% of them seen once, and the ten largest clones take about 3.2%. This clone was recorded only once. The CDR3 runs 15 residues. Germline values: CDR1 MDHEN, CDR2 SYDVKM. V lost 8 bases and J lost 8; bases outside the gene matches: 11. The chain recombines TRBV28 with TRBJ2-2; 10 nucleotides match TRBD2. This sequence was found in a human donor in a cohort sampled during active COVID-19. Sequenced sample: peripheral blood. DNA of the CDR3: TGTGCCAGCTGCCCCCCAGCGGGGGGGGGTGGGGAGCTGTTTTTT. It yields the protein CASCPPAGGGGELFF.